Here is one TCR beta chain with its context. As yet, its antigen is unknown. Using immunoSEQ multiplex PCR, the repertoire was profiled, and TCRdb retains in-frame clones only, with some absent. The table has 45,000 or so clones, more than 75% seen once. This CDR3 has 14 amino acids. V lost 2 bases to trimming and J lost 0 bases, with 8 bases between them. Per the germline V gene, CDR1 is MNHEY and CDR2 is SMNVEV (reference sequence). This record belongs to a study of OX40 agonist ivuxolimab in advanced cancers. Study conclusions and caveats: Relative to CD4+, CD8+ T cells held more expanded clones on average.

The sequencing here drew on CD4+ or CD8+ T cells sorted from blood, taken in a trial of the OX40 agonist ivuxolimab. The chain carries TRBV27 and TRBJ2-7; a weak D match, TRBD2 (5 bases). This TCR was recovered from an adult with an advanced solid tumor such as melanoma, head and neck, liver or kidney cancer. This chain's CDR3 is CASSLEGPSYEQYF. The CDR3 coding sequence is TGTGCCAGCAGTTTAGAGGGCCCCTCCTACGAGCAGTACTTC.